This TCR beta chain came from a study of T cell changes during pregnancy in multiple sclerosis. Profiled with immunoSEQ multiplex PCR; TCRdb holds only in-frame clones, not every one. This repertoire shows some 64,000 clones, roughly nine tenths found once; its top ten account for less than 4%. The receptor was isolated from a female donor in good health, enrolled as a control in a pregnancy study. The specimen was peripheral blood, collected in the first trimester of pregnancy.

In nucleotides, the CDR3 is TGTGCCAGCAGCCACCCGTTGGGAGGCTACGAGCAGTACTTC. Translated: CASSHPLGGYEQYF. The chain carries TRBV4-2 and TRBJ2-7, with D perhaps TRBD2 (6 bases). Trimming stripped 3 bases from V and 3 bases from J, with 12 bases between. Germline loops: CDR1 LGHNA, CDR2 YNFKEQ. The CDR3 extends over 14 amino acids.